These T cell receptor beta chains were read from a single sample in a study of T cell responses to AZD1222 COVID-19 vaccine. Here immunoSEQ multiplex PCR was the method, and the copy in TCRdb shows in-frame clones only, minus some. The table shows about 140,000 clones, with about 90% occurring only once. The source material was peripheral blood, sampled 28 days after the second dose of the MenACWY control vaccine. These receptors originate from an adult who received the MenACWY meningococcal vaccine as a control. CDR3s include the opening cysteine and the closing phenylalanine or tryptophan. The order of the fields is V gene, D gene, clone size, J gene, CDR3 protein, CDR3 DNA. D genes are given only for firm matches. Expanded clones get a size class; other rows say once, few or many, or leave the size out.

TRBV2	.	.	TRBJ1-4	CAIDTGNVGEKLFF	TGTGCCATCGATACAGGCAATGTCGGTGAAAAACTGTTTTTT
TRBV6-1	.	.	TRBJ1-1	CASSEREEAGAFF	TGTGCCAGCAGTGAAAGGGAGGAGGCCGGAGCTTTCTTT
TRBV2	TRBD1	.	TRBJ1-1	CASRDRESTEAFF	TGTGCCAGCAGGGACAGGGAGAGTACTGAAGCTTTCTTT
TRBV7-8	TRBD1	once	TRBJ1-1	CASSLNQGGNTEAFF	TGTGCCAGCAGCTTGAATCAGGGGGGGAACACTGAAGCTTTCTTT
TRBV10-2	TRBD1	once	TRBJ1-1	CATGREAGGRRGVNTEAFF	TGCGCCACTGGGAGGGAGGCAGGGGGCCGTAGGGGGGTGAACACTGAAGCTTTCTTT
TRBV7-2	.	.	TRBJ1-2	CASSLGGLIGGYTF	TGTGCCAGCAGCTTAGGGGGTTTGATTGGTGGCTACACCTTC
TRBV7-2	.	.	TRBJ2-3	CASSPDRSTDTQYF	TGTGCCAGCAGCCCCGACCGAAGCACAGATACGCAGTATTTT
TRBV19	.	few	TRBJ1-5	CASSIPQGQPQHF	TGTGCCAGTAGTATTCCCCAGGGCCAGCCCCAGCATTTT
TRBV28	.	.	TRBJ2-7	CASSQQGPQSF	TGTGCCAGCAGCCAACAGGGTCCACAGTCCTTC
TRBV15	TRBD1	.	TRBJ1-5	CATSRGDRGAVGQPQHF	TGTGCCACCAGCAGGGGCGACAGGGGCGCGGTGGGTCAGCCCCAGCATTTT
TRBV3-1/TRBV3-2	TRBD2	.	TRBJ2-7	CASSPTTSVWSEQYF	TGTGCCAGCAGCCCGACGACTAGCGTCTGGAGCGAGCAGTACTTC
TRBV5-1	.	.	TRBJ2-5	CASSLGSSGPQETQYF	TGCGCCAGCAGCTTGGGGAGCAGCGGGCCCCAAGAGACCCAGTACTTC
TRBV7-6	.	.	TRBJ1-5	CASSSRGGNQPQHF	TGTGCCAGCAGCTCACGTGGTGGCAATCAGCCCCAGCATTTT
TRBV7-9	.	once	TRBJ1-6	CASSLAHDNSPLHF	TGTGCCAGCAGCTTAGCGCACGACAATTCACCCCTCCACTTT
TRBV7-2	.	.	TRBJ1-4	CASSLGPGTNEKLFF	TGTGCCAGCAGCTTAGGGCCAGGAACTAATGAAAAACTGTTTTTT
TRBV2	.	.	TRBJ2-7	CASRQKQSASPSYEQYF	TGTGCCAGCAGACAAAAACAATCGGCGTCGCCCTCCTACGAGCAGTACTTC
TRBV2	.	.	TRBJ1-5	CASSDSGQPQHF	TGTGCCAGCAGTGATTCCGGTCAGCCCCAGCATTTT
TRBV7-2	TRBD1	.	TRBJ1-4	CASSRQQGANEKLFF	TGTGCCAGCAGCCGCCAACAGGGGGCTAATGAAAAACTGTTTTTT
TRBV4-3	.	.	TRBJ2-3	CASSPQRGAGTDTQYF	TGCGCCAGCAGCCCCCAGCGAGGGGCCGGCACAGATACGCAGTATTTT
TRBV24-1	.	.	TRBJ2-1	CATSDQQESSYNEQFF	TGTGCCACCAGTGACCAACAGGAAAGCTCCTACAATGAGCAGTTCTTC
TRBV28	TRBD1	.	TRBJ1-5	CASSSLKGAQWTQHF	TGTGCCAGCAGTTCCCTTAAGGGGGCGCAATGGACCCAGCATTTT
TRBV24-1	TRBD1	.	TRBJ2-5	CATSDLRQGFQETQYF	TGTGCCACCAGTGATTTACGACAGGGTTTCCAAGAGACCCAGTACTTC
TRBV11-2	.	.	TRBJ2-3	CASSSRTGTDTQYF	TGTGCCAGCAGCTCACGGACTGGCACAGATACGCAGTATTTT
TRBV19	TRBD1	.	TRBJ2-5	CASSTSAGQGSETQYF	TGTGCCAGTAGTACCTCCGCGGGACAGGGCAGTGAGACCCAGTACTTC
TRBV30	.	.	TRBJ1-5	CAWSGLKGQPQHF	TGTGCCTGGAGTGGGCTAAAGGGGCAGCCCCAGCATTTT
TRBV5-1	.	.	TRBJ2-7	CASSWGTDYEQYF	TGCGCCAGCAGCTGGGGGACGGACTACGAGCAGTACTTC
TRBV24-1	.	.	TRBJ2-2	CATAPAAANTGELFF	TGTGCCACCGCCCCGGCTGCCGCGAACACCGGGGAGCTGTTTTTT
TRBV5-1	.	.	TRBJ2-3	CASSPGSPHTDTQYF	TGCGCCAGCAGCCCCGGGAGTCCTCACACAGATACGCAGTATTTT
TRBV5-1	.	.	TRBJ1-5	CASSPGQISNQPQHF	TGCGCCAGCAGCCCGGGACAAATTAGCAATCAGCCCCAGCATTTT
TRBV29-1	.	.	TRBJ2-1	CSVERQEVNEQFF	TGCAGCGTTGAACGGCAGGAGGTGAATGAGCAGTTCTTC
TRBV27	.	.	TRBJ2-1	CASSLRAENYNEQFF	TGTGCCAGCTCTTTGCGGGCAGAGAATTACAATGAGCAGTTCTTC
TRBV12-3/TRBV12-4	.	.	TRBJ2-5	CASSLGSGETQYF	TGTGCCAGCAGTTTAGGGTCCGGGGAGACCCAGTACTTC
TRBV6-2/TRBV6-3	.	.	TRBJ2-4	CASSIRGAKNIQYF	TGTGCCAGCAGCATCCGGGGAGCCAAAAACATTCAGTACTTC
TRBV9	.	.	TRBJ1-6	CASSASPHRERIYNSPLHF	TGTGCCAGCAGCGCCTCACCCCACAGAGAGCGAATCTATAATTCACCCCTCCACTTT
TRBV7-2	.	.	TRBJ2-7	CASSLFMGVYEQYF	TGTGCCAGCAGCTTATTTATGGGGGTCTACGAGCAGTACTTC
TRBV6-4	.	.	TRBJ1-2	CASSDSGHFGGYTF	TGTGCCAGCAGTGACTCGGGTCATTTTGGCGGCTACACCTTC
TRBV2	.	.	TRBJ1-1	CASSQGSDTEAFF	TGTGCCAGCAGTCAGGGATCTGACACTGAAGCTTTCTTT
TRBV7-2	.	.	TRBJ2-7	CASIPGAPSYEQYF	TGTGCCAGCATCCCTGGCGCCCCTAGCTACGAGCAGTACTTC
TRBV7-3	.	.	TRBJ2-1	CASSNRVADEQFF	TGTGCCAGCAGCAACAGGGTGGCGGATGAGCAGTTCTTC
TRBV18	.	.	TRBJ1-5	CASSPDNRVGDQPQHF	TGTGCCAGCTCACCCGACAACAGGGTGGGTGATCAGCCCCAGCATTTT
TRBV5-1	.	.	TRBJ2-1	CASSLVDPYNEQFF	TGCGCCAGCAGCTTGGTTGACCCCTACAATGAGCAGTTCTTC
TRBV19	.	once	TRBJ2-2	CASSIRIRGPNTGELFF	TGTGCCAGTAGTATCCGCATCAGGGGCCCGAACACCGGGGAGCTGTTTTTT
TRBV7-2	TRBD2	.	TRBJ2-1	CASSPSSGGPYDAYNEQFF	TGTGCCAGCAGTCCAAGTAGCGGGGGGCCCTACGACGCCTACAATGAGCAGTTCTTC
TRBV20-1	.	.	TRBJ1-2	CSASPNKYGYTF	TGCAGTGCTAGTCCCAACAAGTATGGCTACACCTTC
TRBV20-1	.	once	TRBJ1-5	CSASFGTRNQPQHF	TGCAGTGCTAGTTTTGGGACGAGGAATCAGCCCCAGCATTTT
TRBV11-3	.	few	TRBJ2-2	CASSLQGSGELFF	TGTGCCAGCAGCTTACAGGGGTCCGGGGAGCTGTTTTTT
TRBV5-1	.	.	TRBJ2-6	CASSLGTGANVLTF	TGCGCCAGCAGCTTGGGGACTGGGGCCAACGTCCTGACTTTC
TRBV5-1	TRBD1	.	TRBJ2-3	CASSLGQQGFADTQYF	TGCGCCAGCAGCTTGGGACAACAGGGGTTCGCAGATACGCAGTATTTT
TRBV3-1/TRBV3-2	TRBD1	medium-sized	TRBJ1-5	CASSPKQGSQPQHF	TGTGCCAGCAGCCCGAAACAGGGGAGCCAGCCCCAGCATTTT
TRBV5-1	.	.	TRBJ1-4	CASSYRDNEKLFF	TGCGCCAGCAGCTATAGGGATAATGAAAAACTGTTTTTT
TRBV6-5	.	.	TRBJ1-3	CASSYSAGQGENTIYF	TGTGCCAGCAGTTACTCGGCTGGGCAGGGTGAAAACACCATATATTTT
TRBV12-3/TRBV12-4	.	.	TRBJ2-2	CASSLEQTGELFF	TGTGCCAGCAGTTTAGAACAGACCGGGGAGCTGTTTTTT
TRBV28	.	.	TRBJ2-5	CASSFFAGEETQYF	TGTGCCAGCAGTTTTTTCGCGGGTGAAGAGACCCAGTACTTC